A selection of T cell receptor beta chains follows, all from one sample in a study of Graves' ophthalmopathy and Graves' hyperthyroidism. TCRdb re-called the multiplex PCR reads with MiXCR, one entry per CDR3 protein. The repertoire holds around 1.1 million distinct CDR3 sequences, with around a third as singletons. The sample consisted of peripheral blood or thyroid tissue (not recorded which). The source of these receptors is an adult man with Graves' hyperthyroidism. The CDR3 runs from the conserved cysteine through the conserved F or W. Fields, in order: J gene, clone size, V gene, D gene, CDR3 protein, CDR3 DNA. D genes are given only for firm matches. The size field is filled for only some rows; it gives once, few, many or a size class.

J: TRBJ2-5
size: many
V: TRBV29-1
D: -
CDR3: CSVAITEETQYF
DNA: TGCAGCGTTGCGATAACGGAGGAGACCCAGTACTTC

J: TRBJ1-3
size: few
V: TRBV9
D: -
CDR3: CAWERNSGNTIYF
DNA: TGTGCCTGGGAACGAAACTCTGGAAACACCATATATTTT

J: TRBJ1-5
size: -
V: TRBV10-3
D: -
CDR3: CAISYSWGNQPQHF
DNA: TGTGCCATCAGTTACTCATGGGGTAATCAGCCCCAGCATTTT

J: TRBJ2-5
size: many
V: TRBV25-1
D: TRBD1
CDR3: CASRDRGWETQYF
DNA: TGTGCCAGCAGGGACAGGGGGTGGGAGACCCAGTACTTC

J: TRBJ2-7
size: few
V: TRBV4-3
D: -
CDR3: CASSQEVQGYEQYF
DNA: TGCGCCAGCAGCCAAGAGGTACAGGGCTACGAGCAGTACTTC

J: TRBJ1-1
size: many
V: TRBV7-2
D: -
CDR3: CASSRGAYNTEAFF
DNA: TGTGCCAGCAGCAGGGGGGCTTATAACACTGAAGCTTTCTTT

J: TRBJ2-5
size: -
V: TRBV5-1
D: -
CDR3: CASTGLYQETQYF
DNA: TGCGCCAGCACAGGGTTGTACCAAGAGACCCAGTACTTC

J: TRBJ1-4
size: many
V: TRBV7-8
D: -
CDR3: CASRGSGRANEKLFF
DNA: TGTGCCAGCAGGGGGTCGGGCCGAGCGAATGAAAAACTGTTTTTT

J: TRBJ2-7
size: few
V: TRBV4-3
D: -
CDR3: CASSQDLGSSSYEQYF
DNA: TGCGCCAGCAGCCAAGATCTGGGGTCTAGCTCCTACGAGCAGTACTTC

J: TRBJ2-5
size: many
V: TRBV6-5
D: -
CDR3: CASSYSGGTQETQYF
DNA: TGTGCCAGCAGTTACTCGGGAGGTACTCAAGAGACCCAGTACTTC

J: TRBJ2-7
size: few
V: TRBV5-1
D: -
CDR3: CASRSENAYEQYF
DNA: TGCGCCAGCAGATCGGAGAATGCCTACGAGCAGTACTTC

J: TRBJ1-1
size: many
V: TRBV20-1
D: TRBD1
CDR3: CSASRGTGRLNTEAFF
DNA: TGCAGTGCTAGTCGTGGGACAGGGAGGTTGAACACTGAAGCTTTCTTT

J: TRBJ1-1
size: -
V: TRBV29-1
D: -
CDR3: CSITTRGNTEAFF
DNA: TGCAGCATCACCACCAGGGGGAACACTGAAGCTTTCTTT

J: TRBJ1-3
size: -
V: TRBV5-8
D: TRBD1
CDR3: CASNPYGRGPGNTIYF
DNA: TGTGCCAGCAACCCTTACGGCAGGGGGCCAGGAAACACCATATATTTT

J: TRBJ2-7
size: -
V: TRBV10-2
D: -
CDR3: CASSQELGSLYEQYF
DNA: TGCGCCAGCAGCCAAGAATTAGGCAGCCTCTACGAGCAGTACTTC

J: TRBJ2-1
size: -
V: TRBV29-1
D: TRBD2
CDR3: CSVDSGSSYNEQFF
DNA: TGCAGCGTTGATAGCGGGAGCTCCTACAATGAGCAGTTCTTC

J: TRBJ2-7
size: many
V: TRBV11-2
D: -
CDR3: CASSLALGSSTYEQYF
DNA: TGTGCCAGCAGCTTGGCCTTGGGGTCGAGTACCTACGAGCAGTACTTC

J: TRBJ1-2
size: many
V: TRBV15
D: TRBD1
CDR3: CATSSRTGTAYGYTF
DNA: TGTGCCACCAGCAGTAGAACCGGGACAGCCTATGGCTACACCTTC

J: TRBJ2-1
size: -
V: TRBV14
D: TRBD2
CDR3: CASSQDISTLAGNEQFF
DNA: TGTGCCAGCAGCCAAGATATTTCGACGCTAGCGGGCAATGAGCAGTTCTTC

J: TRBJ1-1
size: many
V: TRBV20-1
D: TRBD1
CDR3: CSAVGRGRTEAFF
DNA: TGCAGTGCTGTTGGCAGGGGGAGGACTGAAGCTTTCTTT

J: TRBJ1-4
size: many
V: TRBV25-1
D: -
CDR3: CASSEYQGREKLFF
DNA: TGTGCCAGCAGTGAATATCAGGGGAGGGAAAAACTGTTTTTT

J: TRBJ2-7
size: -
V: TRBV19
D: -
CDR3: CASSYSPDGSFYEQYF
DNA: TGTGCCAGTAGTTACTCACCCGACGGGAGTTTCTACGAGCAGTACTTC

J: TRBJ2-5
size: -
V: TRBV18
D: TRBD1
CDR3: CASSPLMGQGQETQYF
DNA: TGTGCCAGCTCACCACTCATGGGACAGGGACAAGAGACCCAGTACTTC

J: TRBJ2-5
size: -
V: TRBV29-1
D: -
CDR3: CSVEERRETQGETQYF
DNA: TGCAGCGTTGAAGAACGGCGAGAGACCCAGGGGGAGACCCAGTACTTC

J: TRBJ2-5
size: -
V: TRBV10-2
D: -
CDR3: CASSGEGGRETQYF
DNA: TGCGCCAGCAGTGGTGAGGGGGGGCGGGAGACCCAGTACTTC

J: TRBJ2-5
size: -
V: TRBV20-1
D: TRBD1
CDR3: CSAADRGQKQYF
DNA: TGCAGTGCAGCGGACAGGGGGCAGAAGCAGTACTTC

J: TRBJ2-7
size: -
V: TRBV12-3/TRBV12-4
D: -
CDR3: CASSTTSAYEQYF
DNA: TGTGCCAGCAGTACAACTTCCGCCTACGAGCAGTACTTC

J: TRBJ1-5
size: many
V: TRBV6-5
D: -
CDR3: CASSYKRGGNQPQHF
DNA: TGTGCCAGCAGTTACAAGAGGGGTGGGAATCAGCCCCAGCATTTT

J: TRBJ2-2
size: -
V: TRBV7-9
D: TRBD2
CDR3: CASSLGRGSGELFF
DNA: TGTGCCAGCAGCTTAGGCCGCGGGAGCGGGGAGCTGTTTTTT

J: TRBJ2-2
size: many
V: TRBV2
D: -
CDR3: CASTLGTASGELFF
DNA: TGTGCCAGCACCCTTGGGACTGCCAGTGGGGAGCTGTTTTTT

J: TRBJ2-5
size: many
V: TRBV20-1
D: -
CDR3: CSAGDSIKETQYF
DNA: TGCAGTGCCGGCGACAGTATCAAAGAGACCCAGTACTTC

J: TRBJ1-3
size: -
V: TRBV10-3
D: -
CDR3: CAIPTRSLSGNTIYF
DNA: TGTGCCATTCCGACGCGGAGCCTCTCTGGAAACACCATATATTTT

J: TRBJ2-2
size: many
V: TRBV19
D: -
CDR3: CASSIRGKYTGELFF
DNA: TGTGCCAGTAGTATAAGGGGCAAGTACACCGGGGAGCTGTTTTTT

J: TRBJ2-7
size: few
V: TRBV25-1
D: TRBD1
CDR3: CASSSTGTGSDEQYF
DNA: TGTGCCAGCAGTTCGACCGGGACAGGGAGCGACGAGCAGTACTTC

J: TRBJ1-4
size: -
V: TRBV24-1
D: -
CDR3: CATSDLQEDRYSTNEKLFF
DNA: TGTGCCACCAGTGATTTGCAAGAGGACCGGTACTCAACTAATGAAAAGCTGTTTTTT

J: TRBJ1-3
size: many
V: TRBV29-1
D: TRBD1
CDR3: CSVEDRQGAVGNTIYF
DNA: TGCAGCGTTGAAGATCGGCAGGGGGCTGTTGGAAACACCATATATTTT

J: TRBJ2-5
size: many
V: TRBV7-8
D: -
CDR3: CASSLTHPGETQYF
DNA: TGTGCCAGCAGCTTAACCCACCCTGGGGAGACCCAGTACTTC

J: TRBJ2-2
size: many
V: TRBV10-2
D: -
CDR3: CASSELGQTKDRELFF
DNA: TGCGCCAGCAGTGAATTGGGCCAGACTAAGGATCGGGAGCTGTTTTTT

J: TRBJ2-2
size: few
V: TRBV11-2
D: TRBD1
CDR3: CASSRGQGYTGELFF
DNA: TGTGCCAGCAGCAGGGGACAGGGGTACACCGGGGAGCTGTTTTTT

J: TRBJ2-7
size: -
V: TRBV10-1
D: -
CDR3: CASSDNGVQGEHEQYF
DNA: TGCGCCAGCAGTGACAACGGGGTACAGGGAGAGCACGAGCAGTACTTC

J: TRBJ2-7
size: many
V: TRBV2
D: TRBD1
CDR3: CASRATGDSGYYEQYF
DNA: TGTGCCAGCAGGGCGACAGGGGACTCAGGTTACTACGAGCAGTACTTC

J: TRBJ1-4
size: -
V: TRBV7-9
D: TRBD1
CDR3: CASSLGQGVSNEKLFF
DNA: TGTGCCAGCAGCTTAGGACAGGGCGTTTCTAATGAAAAACTGTTTTTT

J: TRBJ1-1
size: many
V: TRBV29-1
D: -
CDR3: CSVEHGAEAFF
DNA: TGCAGCGTTGAACATGGCGCTGAAGCTTTCTTT

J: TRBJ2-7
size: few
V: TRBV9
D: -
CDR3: CASSPMDSFYEQYF
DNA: TGTGCCAGCAGCCCCATGGACTCATTCTACGAGCAGTACTTC

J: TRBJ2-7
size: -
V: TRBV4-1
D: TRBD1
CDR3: CASSHRDSPTYEQYF
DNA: TGCGCCAGCAGCCACCGGGACAGCCCTACCTACGAGCAGTACTTC

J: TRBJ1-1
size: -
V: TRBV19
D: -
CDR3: CASSIVTLLGAFF
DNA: TGTGCCAGTAGTATAGTGACACTCCTTGGGGCTTTCTTT

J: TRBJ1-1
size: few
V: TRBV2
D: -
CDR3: CASRPRVVRAEAFF
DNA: TGTGCCAGCAGGCCCAGGGTCGTTAGGGCTGAAGCTTTCTTT

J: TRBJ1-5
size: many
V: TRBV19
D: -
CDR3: CASSTTQGLNQPQHF
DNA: TGTGCCAGTAGTACCACACAGGGACTCAATCAGCCCCAGCATTTT

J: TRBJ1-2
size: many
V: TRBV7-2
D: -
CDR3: CASSLGLSRGYIAGSDGYTF
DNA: TGTGCCAGCAGCTTAGGGTTGTCCAGGGGTTACATTGCGGGGAGCGATGGCTACACCTTC

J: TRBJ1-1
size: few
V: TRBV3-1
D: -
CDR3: CASSQFGGVNMNTEAFF
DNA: TGTGCCAGCAGCCAATTTGGAGGAGTTAACATGAACACTGAAGCTTTCTTT

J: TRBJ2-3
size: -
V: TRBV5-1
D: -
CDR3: CASSPLTASTDTQYF
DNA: TGCGCCAGCTCCCCTTTAACCGCGAGCACAGATACGCAGTATTTT

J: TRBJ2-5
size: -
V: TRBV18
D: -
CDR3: CASSPPASQETQYF
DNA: TGTGCCAGCTCACCACCCGCAAGCCAAGAGACCCAGTACTTC

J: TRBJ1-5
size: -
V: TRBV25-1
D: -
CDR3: CASSVGVGSNQPQHF
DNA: TGTGCCAGCAGTGTTGGGGTGGGTAGCAATCAGCCCCAGCATTTT

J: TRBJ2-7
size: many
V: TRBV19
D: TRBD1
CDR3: CASSAGGDYEQYF
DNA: TGTGCCAGTAGTGCAGGGGGAGACTACGAGCAGTACTTC

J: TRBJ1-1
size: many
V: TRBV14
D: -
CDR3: CASSQREYKEAFF
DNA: TGTGCCAGCAGCCAGCGAGAGTACAAAGAAGCTTTCTTT

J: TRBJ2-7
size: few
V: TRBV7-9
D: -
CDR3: CASSPWASGTQPYEQYF
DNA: TGTGCCAGCAGCCCTTGGGCGAGTGGGACGCAACCCTACGAGCAGTACTTC

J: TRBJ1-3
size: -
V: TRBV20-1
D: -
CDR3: CSARDGLRAGNTIYF
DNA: TGCAGTGCTAGAGATGGGCTCCGGGCTGGAAACACCATATATTTT

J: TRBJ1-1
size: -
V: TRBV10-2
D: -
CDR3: CASSESQGTNTEAFF
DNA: TGCGCCAGCAGTGAGTCACAGGGAACCAACACTGAAGCTTTCTTT

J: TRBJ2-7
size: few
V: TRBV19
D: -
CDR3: CASSTSGSSSYEQYF
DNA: TGTGCCAGTAGTACCTCCGGGTCAAGCTCCTACGAGCAGTACTTC

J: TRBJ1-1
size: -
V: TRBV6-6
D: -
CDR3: CASSPRGKGFAEAFF
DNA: TGTGCCAGCAGTCCGCGGGGTAAGGGGTTTGCTGAAGCTTTCTTT